This T cell receptor beta chain came from a study of blood T cell repertoires in COVID-19. Trimming removed 2 bases at V and 1 base at J, with 8 bases between. The CDR3 sequence is 14 residues long. Germline V gives CDR1 SNHLY, CDR2 FYNNEI. Sequenced by immunoSEQ multiplex PCR; TCRdb stores in-frame clones only, minus some. This sample yields around 51,000 clones, of which 80% to 90% are seen a single time; roughly 2.9% belongs to the top ten. The sample taken for sequencing was peripheral blood. The chain carries TRBV2 and TRBJ1-1, with no clear D. The sequence was collected from a woman older than 75 with acute or convalescent COVID-19. CDR3 DNA sequence: TGTGCCAGCAGTGAACTAGGAGCGAACACTGAAGCTTTCTTT. Its protein product is CASSELGANTEAFF.